This T cell receptor (beta chain) was captured in a study of beta chain features in type 1 diabetes (dated by TCRdb to the late 2010s). Context from the whole study: Mean age, gender distribution, total cell number and subset yield were not different between patients and healthy donors. A total of 107,917,701 sorted cells were examined across all samples, and the number of cells per subset was strongly correlated with RNA yield. The study compared TCRB repertoires of sorted circulating CD4+ T cell subsets between recently diagnosed type 1 diabetes patients and matched healthy donors. Regulatory and stem cell-like memory subsets were obtained from only 8 patients and roughly eight healthy donors, while naive and central memory subsets were obtained from all 30 or so donors. The investigation overall reported the following: Naive, central memory and regulatory TCRB repertoires appeared to be more alike among patients than among healthy donors. Because cDNA was sequenced instead of genomic DNA, activated cells with high expression could be over-represented, although the groups did not differ in activation or CD3 levels. Type 1 diabetes patients showed a moderate but significant shortening of TCRB CDR3 length in all four CD4+ subsets. At VDJ recombination sites, type 1 diabetes patients had fewer insertions and more deleted nucleotides, which implies abnormalities in thymic rearrangement. HLA sub-analyses involved small numbers of individuals, so any influence of HLA type on TCRB rearrangement remained unresolved. PCR may preferentially amplify shorter templates, but because patient and control samples were amplified and corrected together, any resulting skew would affect both groups equally.

In its sample, this clone was seen a few times. The target of this receptor is not known. Base qualities are missing; no much larger clone stands one base away. Each donor gave one peripheral blood draw, around 100 mL on average, collected into heparinised tubes. A BD FACSAria II was used to sort naive, central memory, regulatory and stem cell-like memory CD4+ T cells with a panel that included CD45RO, CCR7, CD25, CD127, CD95 and CD27. All sorted populations exceeded 95% purity. Right away, PBMCs were isolated by Lymphoprep density gradient centrifugation and were stained directly, with no culture step. Samples were stained and sorted in pairs, with one healthy donor and one patient per experiment, so that batch effects were minimized. The entire amount of isolated RNA was reverse transcribed using the High Capacity cDNA Reverse Transcription Kit, so the sequenced TCRB transcripts were expressed ones. Deep immunoSEQ sequencing was applied to naive, central memory and regulatory T cell samples, giving an average of about 3.7 million total reads per sample. Sorted cells were lysed in RLT buffer, and RNA was extracted using DNase-treated RNeasy Micro or Mini kits according to cell number. To prevent cross-contamination, every cell subset was processed on its own, while patient and healthy donor samples were processed together. The immunoSEQ multiplex PCR was used to amplify TCRB sequences from cDNA, generating 87-bp fragments that spanned the CDR3 region. Sequencing of the amplicons was performed on the Illumina HiSeq platform. The original pipeline was this. Synthetic template baselines were used to correct PCR bias computationally, reads within Hamming distance 2 were collapsed, and singletons that could not be merged were discarded. Reads were aligned against IMGT to assign V, D and J genes, CDR3 length and insertions or deletions at six rearrangement sites. Clonotype counts were normalized to sorted cell number within each subset before computing true diversity and Gini coefficients with the tcR R package. The overlap coefficient, calculated on TCRB nucleotide sequences, was used to quantify repertoire sharing. Out-of-frame TCRB sequences from naive cells were analyzed to stand in for the pre-selection repertoire. Sourced from immuneACCESS, this table was stored by TCRdb with only in-frame sequences that have V and J called. A share of the clones is absent; for the studies checked, an unresolved V gene accounts for under half, and the remainder has no known explanation. The D gene and trimming were derived from the DNA, and the V and J assignments and clone size from that table. The sample yields about 400,000 clones; roughly 12% were counted once. The leading ten clones occupy approximately 0.015% of the sample.

The cysteine opens and the phenylalanine closes a CDR3 of 15 amino acids. The DNA shown is the 45-base CDR3, in frame from base 1. V is cut back by 0 bases and J by 9 bases, with 7 bases in the junction unmatched. The CDR1 and CDR2 encoded by the germline V gene are SGHTA and FQGTGA. This TCR was sampled from a man between 18 and 35 years old in good health. The sample taken for sequencing was naive CD4+ T cells from blood. Per the publication, the cell subset or site label means: true naive CD4+ T cells. The chain uses TRBV7-3 and TRBJ2-1; 8 bases in between match TRBD1. The DNA reads TGTGCCAGCAGCTTAACGGACAGGGTAGATGCTGAGCAGTTCTTC. This translates into CASSLTDRVDAEQFF.